This T cell receptor beta chain was sequenced during a study of T cell changes during pregnancy in multiple sclerosis. Sequenced by immunoSEQ multiplex PCR; TCRdb stores in-frame clones only, minus some. The sample contains just under 95,000 clones, approximately 92% of which appear only once. The CDR3 sequence is 14 residues long. CDR1 is MDHEN and CDR2 is SYDVKM in the germline V gene. J was trimmed by 6 bases and V by 7 bases; bases with no gene match: 8. The rearrangement joins TRBV28 to TRBJ1-4; 7 bases line up with TRBD1. The material sequenced was peripheral blood, taken in the first trimester of pregnancy. The origin of this receptor is a female donor with multiple sclerosis, enrolled in a pregnancy study. In DNA, the CDR3 is TGTGCCAGCACCCGACAGGGACCTTATGAAAAACTGTTTTTT. Residues: CASTRQGPYEKLFF.